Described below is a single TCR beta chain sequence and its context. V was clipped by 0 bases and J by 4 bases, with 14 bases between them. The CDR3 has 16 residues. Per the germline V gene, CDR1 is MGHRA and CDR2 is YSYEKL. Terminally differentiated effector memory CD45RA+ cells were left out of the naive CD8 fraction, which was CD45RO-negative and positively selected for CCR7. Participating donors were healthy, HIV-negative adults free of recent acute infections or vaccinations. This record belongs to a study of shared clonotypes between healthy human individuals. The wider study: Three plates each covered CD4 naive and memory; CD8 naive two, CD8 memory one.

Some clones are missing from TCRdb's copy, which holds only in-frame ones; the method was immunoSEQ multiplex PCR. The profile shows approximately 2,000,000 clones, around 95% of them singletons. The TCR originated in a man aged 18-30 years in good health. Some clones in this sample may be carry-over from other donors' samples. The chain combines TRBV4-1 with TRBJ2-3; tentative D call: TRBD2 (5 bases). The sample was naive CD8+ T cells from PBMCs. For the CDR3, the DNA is TGCGCCAGCAGCCAAGAGTGGCCCACTAGTGCAGATACGCAGTATTTT. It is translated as CASSQEWPTSADTQYF.